The 2 T cell receptor beta chains given below trace back to one sample, sequenced in a study of early stage breast cancer tumors. Clones were read by immunoSEQ multiplex PCR, and TCRdb kept only the in-frame ones, dropping some. The data show fewer than 30,000 clones, roughly three fifths seen once. Sequencing was carried out using breast tumor tissue. These receptors originate from a person aged 45-60 years with breast cancer.

V gene TRBV5-1 combines with J gene TRBJ2-7, with D perhaps being TRBD1 or TRBD2 (5 bases each). Trimming shortened V by 3 bases and J by 3 bases, and 13 bases separated the two germline ends. CDR1 SGHRS and CDR2 YFSETQ come from the germline V gene. This CDR3 region has 14 residues. The CDR3 region is CASSWDRTGYEQYF. CDR3 nucleotide sequence: TGCGCCAGCAGCTGGGACCGTACGGGCTACGAGCAGTACTTC.

The chain links TRBV15 to TRBJ1-5; tentative D call: TRBD1 (5 bases). CDR3 length: 14 residues. CDR1 and CDR2 from the germline V gene are LNHNV and YYDKDF (reference sequence). V lost 0 bases to trimming and J lost 9 bases, with 12 bases between them. The CDR3 here is CATSREGTGRPQHF. The CDR3 region has the DNA TGTGCCACCAGCAGAGAAGGGACGGGGAGGCCCCAGCATTTT.